The 8 T cell receptor beta chains below were found in one sample sequenced in a study of OX40 agonist ivuxolimab in advanced cancers. Profiled with immunoSEQ multiplex PCR; TCRdb holds only in-frame clones, not every one. The sample yields 79,000 or so clones, 70% to 90% seen once. The sample here was CD4+ or CD8+ T cells sorted from blood, taken in a trial of the OX40 agonist ivuxolimab. All receptors come from an adult with an advanced solid tumor such as melanoma, head and neck, liver or kidney cancer.

The chain employs TRBV2 and TRBJ2-3; TRBD1 agrees at 8 bases. Germline trimming cut 4 bases from V and 4 bases from J; bases unmatched to any gene: 4. CDR1 is SNHLY, CDR2 FYNNEI, per germline. This CDR3 is 14 amino acids long. CDR3 protein: CASSGSGGPDTQYF. CDR3 DNA sequence: TGTGCCAGCAGTGGGTCAGGGGGCCCAGATACGCAGTATTTT.

With regard to this clone: This same CDR3 is encoded by further DNA sequences in the sample. The chain couples TRBV5-5 to TRBJ1-5; no firm D call. The CDR3 consists of 15 residues. Germline loops: CDR1 SGHKS, CDR2 YYEKEE (reference sequence). V gave up 0 bases and J gave up 0 bases, with 7 bases separating them. The CDR3 is CASSLAGTSNQPQHF. DNA for the CDR3: TGTGCCAGCAGCTTGGCAGGCACTAGCAATCAGCCCCAGCATTTT.

The V and J genes are TRBV27 and TRBJ1-4; D unclear. The CDR3 extends over 15 amino acids. The V end was cut by 5 bases, the J end by 3 bases, with 13 bases between. CDR1 and CDR2 (germline): MNHEY, SMNVEV (reference sequence). DNA for the CDR3: TGTGCCAGCAGTCAAGGGTGGCAGTCTAATGAAAAACTGTTTTTT. Its protein is CASSQGWQSNEKLFF.

This clone was seen just once. This chain joins TRBV5-6 and TRBJ2-7; maybe TRBD1 (5 bases). The length of the CDR3 is 13 residues. With 2 bases removed from V and 2 bases from J, the gap between germline ends came to 8 bases. Germline values: CDR1 SGHDT, CDR2 YYEEEE. Written as DNA, the CDR3 is TGTGCCAGCAGCTTACAGGCTACCTACGAGCAGTACTTC. It specifies CASSLQATYEQYF.

The chain recombines TRBV11-1 with TRBJ1-6; D is unclear. Trimming took 6 bases from V and 3 from J, leaving 12 bases between them. The CDR3 has 15 amino acids. CDR1 is SGHAT and CDR2 is FQDESV in the germline V gene (reference sequence). The CDR3 DNA is TGTGCCAGCAGATCAAGGGCAGACTATAATTCACCCCTCCACTTT. Translated, it gives CASRSRADYNSPLHF.

The rearrangement links TRBV10-2 to TRBJ2-5; D is possibly TRBD1 or TRBD2 (5 bases each). The CDR3 has 15 amino acids. Trimming cost V 8 bases and J 3 bases, with 19 bases left between them. Germline CDR1 and CDR2: WSHSY and SAAADI. The CDR3 loop is CASGFPSMGEETQYF. The CDR3 bases are TGCGCCAGCGGATTCCCCAGTATGGGGGAAGAGACCCAGTACTTC.

V and J are TRBV5-1 and TRBJ1-6; D remains ambiguous. The CDR3 spans 15 residues. The ends were cut back, 2 bases at V and 5 bases at J, with 11 bases in the middle. Germline CDR1 SGHRS, CDR2 YFSETQ. The chain's CDR3 is CASSFTQTNNSPLHF. The CDR3 DNA follows: TGCGCCAGCAGCTTCACCCAAACAAATAATTCACCCCTCCACTTT. The full variable domain, with the rest looked up from reference TRBV5-1 and TRBJ1-6, is KAGVTQTPRYLIKTRGQQVTLSCSPISGHRSVSWYQQTPGQGLQFLFEYFSETQRNKGNFPGRFSGRQFSNSRSEMNVSTLELGDSALYLCASSFTQTNNSPLHFGNGTRLTVT.

The chain couples TRBV19 to TRBJ1-2; tentatively, D is TRBD1 (5 bases). Trimming took 7 bases from V and 6 from J, leaving 18 bases between them. Germline CDR1 LNHDA, CDR2 SQIVND (reference sequence). This CDR3 spans 14 amino acids. The CDR3 spells CASNRQGAPDGYTF. The CDR3 region has the DNA TGTGCCAGTAACAGGCAGGGAGCCCCAGATGGCTACACCTTC.